This T cell receptor beta chain originates from a study of human T cells and chemical hapten exposure. Findings of the study overall: Sensitizing to DPC left TCRs with a frequency above 1 in 1000 unaltered.

TCRdb re-analysed the RACE reads in MiXCR, keeping a single row per CDR3 protein. This table has under 450,000 distinct CDR3 sequences, under 6.5% appearing once. This clonotype was seen repeatedly, ten times or more. Its specificity is unknown. The time point here: patch test 2, 6 weeks after DPC sensitization. Treatment noted: therapeutic diphenylcyclopropenone sensitization with weekly scalp DPC. The CDR3 is 16 amino acids. The ends were cut back, 2 bases at V and 4 bases at J, with 17 bases in the middle. Looked up from germline, CDR1 is MNHNS and CDR2 is SASEGT. The chain carries TRBV6-1 and TRBJ1-2, with TRBD1 as a possible D gene (5 bases). Sample: whole blood, taken in connection with sensitization to the hapten diphenylcyclopropenone (DPC). The source of this sequence is a woman between 18 and 29 years old with alopecia areata. Some clones in this sample may be carry-over from other donors' samples. Written as DNA, the CDR3 is TGTGCCAGCAGTGAAATTTCGGCAGGGAGCCCCTATGGCTACACCTTC. Its translation is CASSEISAGSPYGYTF.